This is a list of T cell receptor beta chains from one sample in a study of STAT5B mutations in CD4+ large granular lymphocyte leukemia. Sequencing was performed with immunoSEQ multiplex PCR; in TCRdb, only in-frame clones are kept and a portion is missing. Here the sample spans roughly 30,000 clones, less than 75% being singletons. The sample comprised CD4+ T cells from blood buffy coats. These receptors came from a human donor in good health. Both conserved end residues are part of each CDR3. A row's size may be missing; if present it is once, few, many or a size class.

V gene: TRBV7-2; J gene: TRBJ1-1; clone size: -; CDR3 protein: CASSLARFGTVNTEAFF
V gene: TRBV7-2; J gene: TRBJ1-3; clone size: -; CDR3 protein: CASSLAPQVGNTIYF
V gene: TRBV15; J gene: TRBJ1-1; clone size: few; CDR3 protein: CATSVGTNTEAFF
V gene: TRBV5-1; J gene: TRBJ2-7; clone size: -; CDR3 protein: CASSSGGPLGEQYF
V gene: TRBV29-1; J gene: -; clone size: -; CDR3 protein: CSPWTGDSYEQYF
V gene: TRBV19; J gene: TRBJ2-7; clone size: -; CDR3 protein: CASSIGHRRANYYEQYF
V gene: TRBV16; J gene: TRBJ2-3; clone size: -; CDR3 protein: CASSQTLGPGASTDTQYF
V gene: TRBV19; J gene: TRBJ1-6; clone size: -; CDR3 protein: CASSIESGQRNSPLHF
V gene: TRBV6-4; J gene: TRBJ2-1; clone size: once; CDR3 protein: CASRERGASSNEQFF
V gene: TRBV7-9; J gene: TRBJ2-4; clone size: -; CDR3 protein: CASSSQTSSGGNIQYF
V gene: TRBV6-6; J gene: TRBJ2-1; clone size: -; CDR3 protein: CASSYGQGGYNEQFF
V gene: TRBV5-5; J gene: TRBJ1-1; clone size: -; CDR3 protein: CASSLVSEAFF
V gene: TRBV28; J gene: TRBJ1-2; clone size: -; CDR3 protein: CASQGPEGGYTF
V gene: TRBV6-6; J gene: TRBJ1-2; clone size: -; CDR3 protein: CASSKTGLGYGYTF
V gene: TRBV28; J gene: TRBJ2-7; clone size: -; CDR3 protein: CASSLIWDRGPYEQYF
V gene: TRBV30; J gene: TRBJ1-2; clone size: -; CDR3 protein: CAWSGAQGANGYTF
V gene: TRBV7-9; J gene: TRBJ2-2; clone size: -; CDR3 protein: CASSLTGVRHTGELFF
V gene: TRBV6-6; J gene: TRBJ2-3; clone size: -; CDR3 protein: CASSYRPTDTQYF
V gene: TRBV5-1; J gene: TRBJ2-7; clone size: -; CDR3 protein: CASSSSLSGTPSYEQYF
V gene: TRBV6-6; J gene: TRBJ1-3; clone size: -; CDR3 protein: CASDWGNTIYF
V gene: TRBV19; J gene: TRBJ2-7; clone size: -; CDR3 protein: CASSITGPGGEQYF
V gene: TRBV25-1; J gene: TRBJ1-2; clone size: few; CDR3 protein: CASTGRVSGGYTF
V gene: TRBV27; J gene: TRBJ2-1; clone size: -; CDR3 protein: CASSLNTALRSEQFF
V gene: TRBV11-3; J gene: TRBJ2-1; clone size: -; CDR3 protein: CASSSDRSSYNEQFF
V gene: TRBV7-9; J gene: TRBJ2-5; clone size: -; CDR3 protein: CASSLAGGPETQYF
V gene: TRBV5-6; J gene: TRBJ2-5; clone size: -; CDR3 protein: CASSLGLEETQYF
V gene: TRBV7-9; J gene: TRBJ2-7; clone size: -; CDR3 protein: CASSLDGGLYEQYF
V gene: TRBV7-2; J gene: TRBJ1-2; clone size: -; CDR3 protein: CASSLAVSYGYTF
V gene: TRBV10-1; J gene: TRBJ2-7; clone size: -; CDR3 protein: CASSGQEYEQYF
V gene: TRBV4-1; J gene: TRBJ1-3; clone size: few; CDR3 protein: CASSQGGAGSGNTIYF
V gene: TRBV10-3; J gene: TRBJ2-2; clone size: -; CDR3 protein: CAISERGSPGELFF
V gene: TRBV9; J gene: TRBJ1-2; clone size: -; CDR3 protein: CASSQGLGPQGYTF
V gene: TRBV7-2; J gene: TRBJ2-1; clone size: -; CDR3 protein: CASSLLAGAVGSYNEQFF
V gene: TRBV20-1; J gene: TRBJ1-2; clone size: -; CDR3 protein: CSARGDYGYTF
V gene: TRBV7-2; J gene: TRBJ2-3; clone size: -; CDR3 protein: CASSLARVSTDTQYF
V gene: TRBV5-4; J gene: TRBJ2-7; clone size: -; CDR3 protein: CASSPGRGLSYEQYF
V gene: TRBV6-5; J gene: TRBJ2-7; clone size: -; CDR3 protein: CASGRDSTYEQYF
V gene: TRBV5-1; J gene: TRBJ1-1; clone size: -; CDR3 protein: CASSTRVGEATEAFF
V gene: TRBV6-6; J gene: TRBJ1-1; clone size: few; CDR3 protein: CASRGGTGGATEAFF
V gene: TRBV7-2; J gene: TRBJ2-7; clone size: -; CDR3 protein: CASSLAGTGVYEQYF
V gene: TRBV5-4; J gene: TRBJ2-5; clone size: -; CDR3 protein: CASSLAPWETQYF
V gene: TRBV11-2; J gene: TRBJ2-7; clone size: -; CDR3 protein: CASSSVTGYIHEQYF